The 7 T cell receptor beta chains presented below share a single source sample, sequenced in a study of cytomegalovirus exposure and HLA in healthy donors. TCRdb keeps only in-frame clones here, not all; method: immunoSEQ multiplex PCR. The sample includes more than 300,000 clones, 70% to 90% of them seen just once. Sequenced sample: PBMCs. All receptors derive from a woman younger than 30 in good health and CMV-seronegative.

The V call is TRBV7-3, the J call TRBJ2-2; D is possibly TRBD2 (5 bases). V lost 4 bases and J 5 bases, leaving 5 bases between the germline ends. Germline CDR1 is SGHTA and CDR2 is FQGTGA. This CDR3 is built from 12 residues. CDR3 sequence reads: CASSSGTGELFF. In nucleotides, the CDR3 is TGTGCCAGCAGCTCGGGAACCGGGGAGCTGTTTTTT.

This clone was found once. V gene TRBV28 combines with J gene TRBJ2-1, with D uncertain. The CDR3 contains 12 residues. V was cut by 6 bases and J by 6 bases, with 9 bases left in between. The germline V gene has CDR1 MDHEN and CDR2 SYDVKM. The CDR3 region has the DNA TGTGCCAGCAGGGTCGACTCCAATGAGCAGTTCTTC. This encodes CASRVDSNEQFF.

This sequence joins TRBV5-1 and TRBJ2-7; possibly TRBD1 for D (6 bases). The CDR3 is made up of 14 amino acids. The germline V gene has CDR1 SGHRS and CDR2 YFSETQ. V was clipped by 0 bases and J by 6 bases, with 13 bases between them. CDR3 sequence (DNA): TGCGCCAGCAGCTTGGGGACAGTCGGTCTCGAGCAGTACTTC. Translating gives CASSLGTVGLEQYF.

The gene calls are TRBV6-6 and TRBJ1-4; no firm D call. The CDR3 has 16 residues. V lost 0 bases, J lost 5 bases, and 13 bases lay in between. In germline, CDR1 is MNHNY, CDR2 SVGAGI (reference sequence). CDR3 nucleotides: TGTGCCAGCAGTTACTCGGCAGTCGAGACAAATGAAAAACTGTTTTTT. Its protein is CASSYSAVETNEKLFF.

This clone was observed a handful of times. This sequence joins TRBV18 and TRBJ1-1; tentative D call: TRBD1 (6 bases). CDR3 length equals 14 residues. Between the trimmed V and J ends, which lost 3 bases and 0 bases, there was a span of 8 bases. Per the germline V gene, CDR1 is KGHSH and CDR2 is LQKENI. CDR3 nucleotide sequence: TGTGCCAGCTCACCTTCAGGGGTGAACACTGAAGCTTTCTTT. As protein: CASSPSGVNTEAFF.

This rearrangement joins TRBV21-1 to TRBJ2-7; TRBD2 reflects the table's D call only, with no check against the DNA. TRBV21-1 counts as a pseudogene. The CDR3 has 17 residues. The CDR3 loop is CASSKGGGLRDCYEQYF. The CDR3 DNA sequence: TGTGCCAGCAGCAAAGGTGGCGGTTTACGAGATTGCTACGAGCAGTACTTC.

V usage is TRBV6-6 and J usage is TRBJ1-2; D unclear. CDR3 length equals 13 residues. Trimming took 6 bases from V and 1 from J, leaving 9 bases between them. CDR1 is MNHNY, CDR2 SVGAGI, per germline (reference sequence). In DNA form, the CDR3 reads TGTGCCAGCAGCCCCAGGAATAACTATGGCTACACCTTC. It specifies CASSPRNNYGYTF.